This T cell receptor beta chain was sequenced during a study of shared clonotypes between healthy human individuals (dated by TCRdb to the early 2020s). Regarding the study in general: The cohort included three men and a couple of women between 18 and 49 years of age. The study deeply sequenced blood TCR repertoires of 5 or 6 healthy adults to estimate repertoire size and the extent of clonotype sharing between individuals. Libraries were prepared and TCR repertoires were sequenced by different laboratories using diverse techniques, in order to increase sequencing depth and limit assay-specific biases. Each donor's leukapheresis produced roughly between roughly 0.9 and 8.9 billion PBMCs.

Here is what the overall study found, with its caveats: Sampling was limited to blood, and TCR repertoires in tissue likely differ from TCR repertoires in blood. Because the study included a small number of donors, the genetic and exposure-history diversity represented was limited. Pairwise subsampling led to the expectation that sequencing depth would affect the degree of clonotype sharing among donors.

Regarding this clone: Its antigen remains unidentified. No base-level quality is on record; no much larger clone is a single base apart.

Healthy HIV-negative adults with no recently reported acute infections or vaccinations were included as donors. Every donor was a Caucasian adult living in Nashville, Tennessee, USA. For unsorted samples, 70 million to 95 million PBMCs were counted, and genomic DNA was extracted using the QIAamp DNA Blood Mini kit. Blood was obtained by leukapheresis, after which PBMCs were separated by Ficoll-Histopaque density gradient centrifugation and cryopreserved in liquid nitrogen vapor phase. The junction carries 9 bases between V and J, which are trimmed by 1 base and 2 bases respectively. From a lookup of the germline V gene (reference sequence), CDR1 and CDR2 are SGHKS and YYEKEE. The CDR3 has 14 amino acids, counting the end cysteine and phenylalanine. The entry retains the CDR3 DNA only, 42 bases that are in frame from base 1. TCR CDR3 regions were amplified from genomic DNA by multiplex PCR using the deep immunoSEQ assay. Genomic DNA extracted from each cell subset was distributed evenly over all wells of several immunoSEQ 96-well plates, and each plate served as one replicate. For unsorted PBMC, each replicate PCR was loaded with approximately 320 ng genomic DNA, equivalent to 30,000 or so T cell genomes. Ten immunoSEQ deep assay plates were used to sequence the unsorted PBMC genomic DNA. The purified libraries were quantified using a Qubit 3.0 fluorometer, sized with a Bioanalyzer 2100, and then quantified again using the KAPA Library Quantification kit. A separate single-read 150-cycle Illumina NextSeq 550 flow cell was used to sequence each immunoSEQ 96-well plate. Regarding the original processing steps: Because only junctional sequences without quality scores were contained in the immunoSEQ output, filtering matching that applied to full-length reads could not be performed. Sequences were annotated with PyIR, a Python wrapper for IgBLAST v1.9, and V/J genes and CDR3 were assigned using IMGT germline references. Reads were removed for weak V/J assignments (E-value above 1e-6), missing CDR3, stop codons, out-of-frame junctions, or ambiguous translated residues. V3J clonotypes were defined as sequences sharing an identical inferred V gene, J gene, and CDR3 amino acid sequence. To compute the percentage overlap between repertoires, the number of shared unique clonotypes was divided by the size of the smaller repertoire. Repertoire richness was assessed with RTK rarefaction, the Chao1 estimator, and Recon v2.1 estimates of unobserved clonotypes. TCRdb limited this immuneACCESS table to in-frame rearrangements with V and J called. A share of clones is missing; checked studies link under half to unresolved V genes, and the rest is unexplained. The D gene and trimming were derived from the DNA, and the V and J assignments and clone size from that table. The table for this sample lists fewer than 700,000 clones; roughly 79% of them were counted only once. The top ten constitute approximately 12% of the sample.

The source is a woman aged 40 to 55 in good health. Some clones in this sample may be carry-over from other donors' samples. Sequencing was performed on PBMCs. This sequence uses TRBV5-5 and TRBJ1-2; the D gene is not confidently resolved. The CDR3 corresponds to CASSLKHENYGYTF. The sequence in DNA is TGTGCCAGCAGCTTGAAACACGAGAACTATGGCTACACCTTC. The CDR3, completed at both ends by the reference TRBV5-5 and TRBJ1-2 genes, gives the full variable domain DAGVTQSPTHLIKTRGQQVTLRCSPISGHKSVSWYQQVLGQGPQFIFQYYEKEERGRGNFPDRFSARQFPNYSSELNVNALLLGDSALYLCASSLKHENYGYTFGSGTRLTVV.